This T cell receptor beta chain was documented in a study of T cell responses to AZD1222 COVID-19 vaccine. Across the study: Second-dose intervals of approximately 4 or approximately 12 weeks were pooled.

The assay was immunoSEQ multiplex PCR, and TCRdb's table has in-frame clones only and misses some. The sample contains 150,000 to 200,000 clones, about 92% of which appear only once. Trimming stripped 5 bases from V and 10 bases from J, with 9 bases between. CDR3 length: 12 amino acids. Germline values: CDR1 SEHNR, CDR2 FQNEAQ (reference sequence). The source material was peripheral blood, sampled on day 0 of AZD1222 vaccination. The source of this sequence is an adult in good health. The chain employs TRBV7-9 and TRBJ1-6; no definite D call. The CDR3 DNA reads TGTGCCAGCAGCGCTATGGGATCACCCCTCCACTTT. It yields the protein CASSAMGSPLHF. Complete variable domain (other parts from reference TRBV7-9 and TRBJ1-6): DTGVSQNPRHKITKRGQNVTFRCDPISEHNRLYWYRQTLGQGPEFLTYFQNEAQLEKSRLLSDRFSAERPKGSFSTLEIQRTEQGDSAMYLCASSAMGSPLHFGNGTRLTVT.